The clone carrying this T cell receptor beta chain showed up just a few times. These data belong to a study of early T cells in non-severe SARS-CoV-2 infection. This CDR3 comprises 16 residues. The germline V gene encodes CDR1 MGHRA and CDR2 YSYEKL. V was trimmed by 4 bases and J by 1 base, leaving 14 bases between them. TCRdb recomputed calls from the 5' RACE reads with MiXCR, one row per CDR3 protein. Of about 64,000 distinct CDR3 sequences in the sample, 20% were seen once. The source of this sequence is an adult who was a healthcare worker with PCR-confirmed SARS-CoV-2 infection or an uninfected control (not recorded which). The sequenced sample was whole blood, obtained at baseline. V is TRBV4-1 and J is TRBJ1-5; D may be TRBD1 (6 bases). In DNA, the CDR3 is TGCGCCAGCAGCCCCGAATCCGGGACAAGCAATCAGCCCCAGCATTTT. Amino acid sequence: CASSPESGTSNQPQHF.